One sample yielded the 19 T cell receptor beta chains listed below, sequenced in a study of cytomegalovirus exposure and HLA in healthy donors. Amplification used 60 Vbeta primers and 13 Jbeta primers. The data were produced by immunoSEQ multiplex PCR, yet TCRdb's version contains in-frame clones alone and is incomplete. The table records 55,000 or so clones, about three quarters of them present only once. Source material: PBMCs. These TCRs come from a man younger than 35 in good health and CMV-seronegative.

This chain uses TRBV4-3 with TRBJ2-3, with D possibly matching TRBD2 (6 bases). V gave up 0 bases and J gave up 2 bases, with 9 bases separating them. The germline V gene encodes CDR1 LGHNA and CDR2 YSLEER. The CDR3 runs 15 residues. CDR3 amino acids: CASSQDGGDTDTQYF. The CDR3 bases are TGCGCCAGCAGCCAAGATGGAGGGGACACAGATACGCAGTATTTT.

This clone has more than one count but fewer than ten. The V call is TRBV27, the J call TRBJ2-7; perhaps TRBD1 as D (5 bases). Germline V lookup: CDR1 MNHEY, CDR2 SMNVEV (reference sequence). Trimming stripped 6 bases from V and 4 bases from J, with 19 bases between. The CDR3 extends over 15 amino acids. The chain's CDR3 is CASSPMDTRRYEQYF. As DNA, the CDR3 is TGTGCCAGCAGCCCCATGGACACCAGAAGGTACGAGCAGTACTTC.

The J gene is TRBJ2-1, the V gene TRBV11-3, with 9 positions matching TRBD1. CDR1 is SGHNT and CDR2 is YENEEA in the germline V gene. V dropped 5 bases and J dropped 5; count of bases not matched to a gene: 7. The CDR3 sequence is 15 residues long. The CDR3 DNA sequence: TGTGCCAGCAGCGCACGGGACAGGGTCGACAATGAGCAGTTCTTC. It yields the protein CASSARDRVDNEQFF.

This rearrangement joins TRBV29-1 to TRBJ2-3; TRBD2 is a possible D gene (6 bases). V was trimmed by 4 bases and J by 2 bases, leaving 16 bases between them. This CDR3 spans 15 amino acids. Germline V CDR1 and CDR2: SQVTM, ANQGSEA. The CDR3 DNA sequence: TGCAGCGTTGGGAGTTGGGGGGAGATCACAGATACGCAGTATTTT. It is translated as CSVGSWGEITDTQYF.

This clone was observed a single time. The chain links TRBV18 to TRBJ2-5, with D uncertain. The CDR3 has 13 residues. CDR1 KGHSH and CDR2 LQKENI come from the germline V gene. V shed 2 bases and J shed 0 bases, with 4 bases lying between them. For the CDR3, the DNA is TGTGCCAGCTCACCATCAAACCAAGAGACCCAGTACTTC. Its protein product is CASSPSNQETQYF.

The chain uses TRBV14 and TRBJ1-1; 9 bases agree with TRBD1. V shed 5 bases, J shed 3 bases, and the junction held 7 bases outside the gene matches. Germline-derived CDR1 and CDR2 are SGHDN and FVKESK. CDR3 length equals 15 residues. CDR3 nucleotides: TGTGCCAGCAGCGGATGGACAGGGGCGGACACTGAAGCTTTCTTT. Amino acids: CASSGWTGADTEAFF.

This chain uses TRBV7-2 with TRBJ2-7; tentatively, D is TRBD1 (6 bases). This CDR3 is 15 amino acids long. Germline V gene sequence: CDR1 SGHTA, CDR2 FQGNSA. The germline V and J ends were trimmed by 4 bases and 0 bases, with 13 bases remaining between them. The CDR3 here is CASSSRQDSSYEQYF. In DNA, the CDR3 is TGTGCCAGCAGCTCCCGACAGGACAGCTCCTACGAGCAGTACTTC.

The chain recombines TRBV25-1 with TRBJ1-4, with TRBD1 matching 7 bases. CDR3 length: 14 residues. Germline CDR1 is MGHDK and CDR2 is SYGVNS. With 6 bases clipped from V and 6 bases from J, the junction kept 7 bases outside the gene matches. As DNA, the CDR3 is TGTGCCAGCAGGGAGACAGGGTTGCATGAAAAACTGTTTTTT. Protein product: CASRETGLHEKLFF.

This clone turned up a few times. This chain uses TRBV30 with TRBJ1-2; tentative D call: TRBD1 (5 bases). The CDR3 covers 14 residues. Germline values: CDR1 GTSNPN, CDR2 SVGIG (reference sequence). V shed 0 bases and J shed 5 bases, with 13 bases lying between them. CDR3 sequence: CAWSVYTGRYGYTF. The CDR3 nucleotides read TGTGCCTGGAGTGTTTATACAGGACGATATGGCTACACCTTC. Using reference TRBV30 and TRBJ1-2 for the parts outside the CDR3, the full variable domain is SQTIHQWPATLVQPVGSPLSLECTVEGTSNPNLYWYRQAAGRGLQLLFYSVGIGQISSEVPQNLSASRPQDRQFILSSKKLLLSDSGFYLCAWSVYTGRYGYTFGSGTRLTVV.

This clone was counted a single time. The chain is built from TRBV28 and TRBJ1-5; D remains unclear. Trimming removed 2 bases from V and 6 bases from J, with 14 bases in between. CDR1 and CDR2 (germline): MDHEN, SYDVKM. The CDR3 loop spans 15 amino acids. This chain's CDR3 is CASSLADRAGQPQHF. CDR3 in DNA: TGTGCCAGCAGTTTAGCCGACCGGGCGGGTCAGCCCCAGCATTTT. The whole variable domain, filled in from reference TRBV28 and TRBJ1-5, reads DVKVTQSSRYLVKRTGEKVFLECVQDMDHENMFWYRQDPGLGLRLIYFSYDVKMKEKGDIPEGYSVSREKKERFSLILESASTNQTSMYLCASSLADRAGQPQHFGDGTRLSIL.

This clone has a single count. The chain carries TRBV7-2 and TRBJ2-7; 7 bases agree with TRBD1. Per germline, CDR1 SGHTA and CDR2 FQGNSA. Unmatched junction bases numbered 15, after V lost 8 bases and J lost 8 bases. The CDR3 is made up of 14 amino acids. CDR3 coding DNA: TGTGCCAGCGGCGAACAGGGGAAGACTTACAAGCAGTACTTC. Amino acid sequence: CASGEQGKTYKQYF.

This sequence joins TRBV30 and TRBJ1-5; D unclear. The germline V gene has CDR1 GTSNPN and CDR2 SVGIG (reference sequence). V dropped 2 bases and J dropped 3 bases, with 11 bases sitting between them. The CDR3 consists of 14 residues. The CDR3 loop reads CAWSLTQANQPQHF. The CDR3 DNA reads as TGTGCCTGGAGTCTTACCCAAGCCAATCAGCCCCAGCATTTT.

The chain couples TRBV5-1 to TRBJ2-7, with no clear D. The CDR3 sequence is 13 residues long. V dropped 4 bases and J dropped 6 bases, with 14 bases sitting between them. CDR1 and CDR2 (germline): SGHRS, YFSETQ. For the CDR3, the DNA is TGCGCCAGCAGCCCGCATCCGATCGGCGAGCAGTACTTC. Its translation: CASSPHPIGEQYF. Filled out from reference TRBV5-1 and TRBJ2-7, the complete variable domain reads KAGVTQTPRYLIKTRGQQVTLSCSPISGHRSVSWYQQTPGQGLQFLFEYFSETQRNKGNFPGRFSGRQFSNSRSEMNVSTLELGDSALYLCASSPHPIGEQYFGPGTRLTVT.

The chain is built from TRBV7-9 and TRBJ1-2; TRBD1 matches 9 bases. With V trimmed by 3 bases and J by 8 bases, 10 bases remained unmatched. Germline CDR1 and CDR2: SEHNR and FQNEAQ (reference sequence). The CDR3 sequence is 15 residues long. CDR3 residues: CASSLGDGDRDGYTF. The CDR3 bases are TGTGCCAGCAGCTTGGGGGATGGGGACAGGGACGGCTACACCTTC.

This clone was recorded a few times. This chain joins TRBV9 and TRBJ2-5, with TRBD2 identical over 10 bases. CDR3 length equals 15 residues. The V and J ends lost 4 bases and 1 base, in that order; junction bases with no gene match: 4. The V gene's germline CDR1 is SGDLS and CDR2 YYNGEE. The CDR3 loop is CASSKLAGAQETQYF. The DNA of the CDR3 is TGTGCCAGCAGCAAGCTAGCGGGAGCCCAAGAGACCCAGTACTTC.

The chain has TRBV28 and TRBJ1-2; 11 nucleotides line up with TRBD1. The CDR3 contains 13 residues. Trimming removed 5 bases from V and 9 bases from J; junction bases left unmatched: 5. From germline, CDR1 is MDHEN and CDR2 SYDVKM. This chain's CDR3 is CASSTGQGASYTF. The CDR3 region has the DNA TGTGCCAGCAGTACAGGACAGGGGGCGAGCTACACCTTC.

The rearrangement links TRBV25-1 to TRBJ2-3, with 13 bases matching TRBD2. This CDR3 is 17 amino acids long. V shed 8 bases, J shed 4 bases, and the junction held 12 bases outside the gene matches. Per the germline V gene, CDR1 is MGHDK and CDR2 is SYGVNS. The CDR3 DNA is TGTGCCAGCCGAGATAGGACTAGCGGGAGTTGGGCAGATACGCAGTATTTT. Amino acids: CASRDRTSGSWADTQYF.

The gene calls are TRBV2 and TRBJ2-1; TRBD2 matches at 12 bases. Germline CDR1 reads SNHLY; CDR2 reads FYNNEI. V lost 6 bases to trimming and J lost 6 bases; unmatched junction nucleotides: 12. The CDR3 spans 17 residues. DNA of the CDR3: TGTGCCAGCAGAGCGACTAGCGGGAGATCTCGGGGCAATGAGCAGTTCTTC. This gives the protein CASRATSGRSRGNEQFF.

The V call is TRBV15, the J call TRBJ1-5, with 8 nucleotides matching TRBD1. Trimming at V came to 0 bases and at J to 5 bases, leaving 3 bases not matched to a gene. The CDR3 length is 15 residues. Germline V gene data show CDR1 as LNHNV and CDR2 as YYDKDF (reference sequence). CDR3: CATSRDHRGDQPQHF. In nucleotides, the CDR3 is TGTGCCACCAGCAGAGATCACAGGGGGGATCAGCCCCAGCATTTT.